This T cell receptor beta chain was identified during a study of a mutant IDH1 vaccine in newly diagnosed glioma (dated by TCRdb to the early 2020s). About the full investigation: Patients were given eight vaccinations, in weeks 1, 3, 5, 7, 11, 15, 19 and 23, which matched visits V03 through V10. Vaccination was initiated 4-6 weeks after radiotherapy alone, or concurrently with temozolomide cycles in the chemotherapy-containing groups. Of the roughly 34 treated patients, approximately 62% were male and 37.5% were female, and a mean age of roughly 37 years was recorded. Before enrollment, patients had received standard therapy of radiotherapy alone, temozolomide alone, or radiochemotherapy with temozolomide; most received the combination. Peripheral blood was drawn at six visits: V03 (baseline), V05, V07, V10, V12 and V13. Longitudinal TCRB deep sequencing was done for 25 to 30 treated patients, wherever samples were available for exploratory analyses.

V ends up 0 bases short and J 6 bases short, with an unmatched junction base count of 6. Its CDR3 holds 15 amino acids, cysteine through phenylalanine. The sequence is cut down to CDR3 DNA, 45 bases in frame from base 1. The CDR1 and CDR2 encoded by the germline V gene (reference sequence) are SGHKS and YYEKEE. Comments on this clone: It lacks a known antigen. No much larger clonotype is one base removed from it; base qualities were not supplied.

Explained via the paper, the time point label denotes: week 23, last vaccination. Each vaccine dose was 300 ug of a 20-mer mutant IDH1 peptide in Montanide, given subcutaneously with topical imiquimod. Donors had newly diagnosed WHO grade 3 or 4 IDH1-mutant astrocytomas with loss of nuclear ATRX. The samples were drawn from NOA16, a multicentre, single-arm, open-label phase I trial in Germany that tested a mutant IDH1 peptide vaccine in humans for the first time. The DNeasy Blood and Tissue Kit was used to extract genomic DNA from EDTA blood for TCRB sequencing. The library was produced with the immunoSEQ multiplex PCR assay. Rearranged TCR beta chain sequences were amplified with the hsTCRB Kit following the manufacturer's protocol. TCRB libraries were sequenced on an Illumina MiSeq. The authors processed their data as follows. Demultiplexing, trimming and gene mapping were performed with the kit vendor's proprietary platform. This immuneACCESS table, as held by TCRdb, lists in-frame sequences with V and J called but not all clones. Of the missing ones, under half trace to an unresolved V gene in checked studies; the others have no known cause. V, J and clone size reflect that table, while D and trimming were determined from the DNA. The sample includes about 55,000 clones, with over 70% observed a single time. 6% to 6.5% of the sample goes to the ten largest clones.

Results the study describes overall, beyond this receptor: The authors noted that analyses of patient blood samples could not be reproduced because of sample limitations. Across multiple MHC alleles, vaccine-induced immune responses were seen in approximately 93% of patients. PBMC samples for TCRB deep sequencing were selected based on availability. Pseudoprogression seemed to be unrelated to changes in the top peripheral T cell clonotypes found by TCRB sequencing.

The TCR originated in a man aged 35 to 55 with glioma. This specimen consisted of PBMCs, obtained from a glioma patient whose treatment included an IDH1 peptide vaccine. Rearrangement joined TRBV5-5 to TRBJ1-5, with 7 junctional bases fitting TRBD1. The DNA reads TGTGCCAGCAGCTTGGGAGGGGGCAGCGGTCAGCCCCAGCATTTT. Translated, it gives CASSLGGGSGQPQHF.